The 22 T cell receptor beta chains reported below all come from one sample, sequenced in a study of blood T cell repertoires in COVID-19. TCRdb's copy holds only in-frame clones and misses some; the assay was immunoSEQ multiplex PCR. The sample has approximately 200,000 clones, 75% to 85% seen once. The sequencing sample was made of peripheral blood. The receptors stem from a woman aged 40 to 50 with COVID-19, enrolled during active disease.

V usage is TRBV24-1 and J usage is TRBJ2-2; tentative D call: TRBD2 (6 bases). CDR1 and CDR2 (germline): KGHDR, SFDVKD. V was shortened by 4 bases and J by 4 bases, with 15 bases between the two germline ends. CDR3 size: 16 residues. In DNA, the CDR3 is TGTGCCACCAGTGACCACATGGGGCGGGGCACCGGGGAGCTGTTTTTT. Amino acid sequence: CATSDHMGRGTGELFF.

The chain joins TRBV30 to TRBJ1-5, with D possibly TRBD1 on 6 matching bases. The CDR3 is made up of 14 amino acids. The germline V and J ends were trimmed by 1 base and 3 bases, with 10 bases remaining between them. CDR1 is GTSNPN and CDR2 is SVGIG in the germline V gene (reference sequence). CDR3 loop: CAWSEGQPNQPQHF. DNA for the CDR3: TGTGCCTGGAGTGAAGGACAGCCCAATCAGCCCCAGCATTTT.

The chain combines TRBV2 with TRBJ2-2, with D tentatively TRBD1 (5 bases). The germline V gene encodes CDR1 SNHLY and CDR2 FYNNEI. The V end lost 10 bases, the J end lost 1 base, and 13 bases lay between the germline ends. The CDR3 is made up of 14 amino acids. As DNA, the CDR3 is TGTGCCATCGAAGGGGTACGGAACACCGGGGAGCTGTTTTTT. This translates into CAIEGVRNTGELFF.

The V and J genes are TRBV10-1 and TRBJ2-2; no clear D gene. In germline, CDR1 is WNHNN, CDR2 SYGVQD (reference sequence). V lost 5 bases to trimming and J lost 4 bases, with 5 bases between them. CDR3 length: 12 amino acids. The CDR3 here is CASSISTGELFF. In DNA, the CDR3 is TGCGCCAGCAGTATATCCACCGGGGAGCTGTTTTTT.

This chain's CDR3 is CSAIIYNEQFF. The CDR3 DNA reads as TGCAGTGCCATCATCTACAATGAGCAGTTCTTC. This rearrangement joins TRBV20-1 to TRBJ2-1; no definite D call. V lost 6 bases, J lost 3 bases, and 6 bases lay in between. The V gene's germline CDR1 is DFQATT and CDR2 SNEGSKA (reference sequence). This CDR3 comprises 11 residues.

The chain employs TRBV5-1 and TRBJ1-1; D might be TRBD1 (5 bases). The length of the CDR3 is 17 residues. The germline CDR1 and CDR2 sequences are SGHRS and YFSETQ. V was shortened by 4 bases and J by 1 base, with 20 bases between the two germline ends. The CDR3 DNA reads as TGCGCCAGCAGCGGGGGGTTTGTTTCAGGCGGGAACACTGAAGCTTTCTTT. It is translated as CASSGGFVSGGNTEAFF.

The chain joins TRBV29-1 to TRBJ2-3, with 7 bases that match TRBD1. Unmatched junction bases numbered 5, after V lost 0 bases and J lost 2 bases. This CDR3 region has 15 residues. Germline V CDR1 and CDR2: SQVTM, ANQGSEA. In DNA, the CDR3 is TGCAGCGTTGAAGAAGGGACAGCAAACACAGATACGCAGTATTTT. Amino acids: CSVEEGTANTDTQYF.

This chain uses TRBV7-9 with TRBJ1-2; 7 nucleotides line up with TRBD1. Germline V gene data show CDR1 as SEHNR and CDR2 as FQNEAQ (reference sequence). The length of the CDR3 is 14 residues. Trimming cost V 5 bases and J 5 bases; bases outside gene matches: 8. The CDR3 nucleotides are TGTGCCAGCAGCCGGGACAGCGGGCGGTATGGCTACACCTTC. Encoded protein: CASSRDSGRYGYTF.

The CDR3 DNA sequence: TGTGCCAGCTCGCCTAGCGGGGGGGATGGGCAGTTCTTC. Protein sequence: CASSPSGGDGQFF. The chain has TRBV11-2 and TRBJ2-1; TRBD2 matches 12 bases. V lost 8 bases to trimming and J lost 12 bases; unmatched junction nucleotides: 8. Per germline, CDR1 SGHAT and CDR2 FQNNGV. The CDR3 runs 13 residues.

The chain couples TRBV14 to TRBJ1-6; TRBD1 agrees at 8 bases. V gave up 0 bases and J gave up 10 bases; unmatched junction bases: 29. Germline assignment: CDR1 SGHDN and CDR2 FVKESK. The CDR3 loop spans 23 amino acids. CDR3 region: CASSQDPIDVRGLPHGALSPLHF. The CDR3 region has the DNA TGTGCCAGCAGCCAAGACCCTATAGACGTCAGGGGGCTCCCTCATGGGGCCCTCTCACCCCTCCACTTT.

The CDR3 reads CASSKIGPGGTEAFF. The CDR3 DNA reads TGTGCCAGCAGCAAGATAGGACCGGGAGGGACTGAAGCTTTCTTT. The genes are TRBV5-6 and TRBJ1-1, with no clear D. The CDR3 sequence is 15 residues long. Per germline, CDR1 SGHDT and CDR2 YYEEEE. Trimming pared 4 bases from V and 5 bases from J, leaving 18 bases between.

The rearrangement joins TRBV9 to TRBJ2-5, with 10 bases lining up with TRBD2. This CDR3 region has 16 residues. In germline, CDR1 is SGDLS, CDR2 YYNGEE. V was clipped by 7 bases and J by 1 base; unmatched bases: 10. CDR3 DNA: TGTGCCAGCGGGGGTGGACTAGCGGCCACCCAAGAGACCCAGTACTTC. It specifies CASGGGLAATQETQYF.

This sequence joins TRBV5-4 and TRBJ2-5; D is perhaps TRBD1 (6 bases). Germline-derived CDR1 and CDR2 are SGHNT and YYREEE (reference sequence). With 0 bases removed from V and 4 bases from J, the gap between germline ends came to 10 bases. This CDR3 region has 14 residues. The CDR3 DNA follows: TGTGCCAGCAGCTTGGCCAGGGGTGGAGAGACCCAGTACTTC. As protein: CASSLARGGETQYF.

The chain employs TRBV4-1 and TRBJ2-1, with 13 bases lining up with TRBD2. Germline values: CDR1 MGHRA, CDR2 YSYEKL. The CDR3 is made up of 17 amino acids. J gave up 6 bases and V 6 bases, and 11 bases lay outside the gene matches. CDR3 sequence: CASRRTSGSDGGNEQFF. CDR3 sequence (DNA): TGCGCCAGCAGGCGGACTAGCGGGAGTGATGGAGGCAATGAGCAGTTCTTC.

This clone appeared once. The chain couples TRBV4-1 to TRBJ2-3; 8 nucleotides agree with TRBD2. Trimming cost V 3 bases and J 4 bases; bases outside gene matches: 9. Germline assignment: CDR1 MGHRA and CDR2 YSYEKL. This CDR3 has 16 residues. DNA of the CDR3: TGCGCCAGCAGCCAGGGGAGCGGGAGAGGGTCAGATACGCAGTATTTT. Protein product: CASSQGSGRGSDTQYF.

The CDR3 loop reads CASSDQRGLSYGYTF. CDR3 nucleotide sequence: TGTGCCAGCAGTGATCAGCGGGGTCTGAGTTATGGCTACACCTTC. This chain uses TRBV25-1 with TRBJ1-2; no definite D call. The CDR3 sequence is 15 residues long. Per germline, CDR1 MGHDK and CDR2 SYGVNS. V was pared by 3 bases and J by 5 bases, with 16 bases between.

The CDR3 loop reads CAWSTVREKLFF. The CDR3 DNA is TGTGCCTGGAGTACCGTCAGGGAAAAACTGTTTTTT. The chain couples TRBV30 to TRBJ1-4; no reliable D call. Germline CDR1 reads GTSNPN; CDR2 reads SVGIG (reference sequence). The CDR3 spans 12 residues. Deletions cut 2 bases from V and 8 bases from J, with 9 bases between.

The count of this clone is one. This chain joins TRBV6-2 or TRBV6-3 and TRBJ1-4; 7 nucleotides line up with TRBD1. Germline V CDR1 and CDR2: MNHEY, SVGEGT. This CDR3 comprises 14 residues. The V gene end was trimmed by 2 bases and the J gene end by 7 bases; junction bases not matched to a gene: 4. The CDR3 is CASSYRGLSEKLFF. The CDR3 nucleotides read TGTGCCAGCAGTTACAGGGGGCTGAGTGAAAAACTGTTTTTT.

This chain links TRBV5-8 with TRBJ1-5; possibly TRBD1 for D (6 bases). Per germline, CDR1 SGHTS and CDR2 YDEGEE. The CDR3 consists of 15 residues. Trimming removed 4 bases at V and 3 bases at J, with 14 bases between. The CDR3 DNA reads as TGTGCCAGCAGCCCCCTCAGGGGAACCAATCAGCCCCAGCATTTT. It translates to CASSPLRGTNQPQHF.

The rearrangement uses TRBV5-4 and TRBJ2-3; possibly TRBD2 for D (6 bases). The CDR3 is 15 residues long. CDR1 is SGHNT, CDR2 YYREEE, per germline (reference sequence). V gave up 4 bases and J gave up 0 bases, with 12 bases separating them. The CDR3, as DNA: TGTGCCAGCAGCCGACCGGGACTCAGCACAGATACGCAGTATTTT. Its protein product is CASSRPGLSTDTQYF.

This chain connects TRBV14 to TRBJ1-4; 7 nucleotides agree with TRBD1. The V gene end was trimmed by 1 base and the J gene end by 5 bases; junction bases not matched to a gene: 4. Germline V lookup: CDR1 SGHDN, CDR2 FVKESK. The CDR3 extends over 15 amino acids. The CDR3, as DNA: TGTGCCAGCAGCCAAGTTACAGGGGCAAATGAAAAACTGTTTTTT. This encodes CASSQVTGANEKLFF.

This clone was recorded once. The chain has TRBV25-1 and TRBJ1-6; no firm D call. The V and J ends lost 2 bases and 6 bases respectively, with 14 bases between them. Per the germline V gene, CDR1 is MGHDK and CDR2 is SYGVNS. This CDR3 has 16 amino acids. CDR3 coding DNA: TGTGCCAGCAGTGAAAGCGGACGAGTACCTAATTCACCCCTCCACTTT. It translates to CASSESGRVPNSPLHF. Using reference TRBV25-1 and TRBJ1-6 for the parts outside the CDR3, the full variable domain is EADIYQTPRYLVIGTGKKITLECSQTMGHDKMYWYQQDPGMELHLIHYSYGVNSTEKGDLSSESTVSRIRTEHFPLTLESARPSHTSQYLCASSESGRVPNSPLHFGNGTRLTVT.